The TCR beta chain under discussion was sequenced for a study of T cell responses to AZD1222 COVID-19 vaccine. Broader study findings: At study baseline, merely more than 5 AZD1222 recipients were seropositive.

This clone has just one count. Its antigen remains unknown. Profiled with immunoSEQ multiplex PCR; TCRdb holds only in-frame clones, not every one. The table shows about 150,000 clones, with 88% occurring only once. The CDR3 runs to 14 residues. V was trimmed by 4 bases and J by 6 bases, leaving 17 bases between them. Germline V gives CDR1 SGHRS, CDR2 YFSETQ. This receptor was taken from an adult who received the MenACWY meningococcal vaccine as a control. This rearrangement joins TRBV5-1 to TRBJ2-7; perhaps TRBD1 as D (6 bases). The specimen was peripheral blood, collected 28 days after the second dose of the MenACWY control vaccine. CDR3 region: CASSERAGVGEQYF. Here the CDR3 DNA reads TGCGCCAGCAGCGAACGGGCAGGGGTGGGCGAGCAGTACTTC.